This TCR beta chain was documented in a study of response to subunit inactivated influenza vaccine. TCRdb reprocessed the RT-PCR reads via MiXCR and lists one record per CDR3 protein. The data contain 700,000 to 800,000 distinct CDR3 sequences, roughly 18% of them seen just once; the ten biggest clones take up about a tenth. Notes on this clonotype: What it binds is not known.

CDR1 and CDR2 (germline): SQVTM, ANQGSEA. The CDR3 runs to 13 residues. Trimming cost V 2 bases and J 3 bases, with 10 bases left between them. Study-wide findings and caveats: Each seasonal influenza vaccination recruits few new T cells, the authors suggested.

This clonotype originated in a man aged 45 to 65 who received an inactivated influenza vaccine. V and J are TRBV29-1 and TRBJ1-1; D is undetermined. The material sequenced was PBMCs from blood, taken about 5 days after vaccination. The CDR3: CSVEMVIYTEAFF. CDR3 nucleotides: TGCAGCGTTGAAATGGTCATTTACACTGAAGCTTTCTTT.